Following are 14 T cell receptor beta chains from one sample sequenced in a study of Ad26.COV2.S vaccination and SARS-CoV-2 variants. Generated by immunoSEQ multiplex PCR, the TCRdb table keeps only in-frame clones and is missing some. The sample records 500,000 or so clones, 89% being singletons. Described treatment: 19 received Ad26.COV2.S at low or high dose, single or two shots; about 5 received placebo; per-sample allocation not given. Sampling took place 63 days after the first vaccine or placebo injection. Material: peripheral blood, obtained in a trial of Ad26.COV2.S vaccine versus placebo. These TCRs come from a person between 18 and 60 years old who received the Ad26.COV2.S COVID-19 vaccine or a placebo.

The V gene is TRBV5-4, the J gene TRBJ1-2; 10 nucleotides agree with TRBD1. Germline assignment: CDR1 SGHNT and CDR2 YYREEE (reference sequence). This CDR3 has 15 amino acids. Trimming cost V 4 bases and J 6 bases; bases outside gene matches: 9. In DNA form, the CDR3 reads TGTGCCAGCAGCATTTGGGACAGGGGAAGGGATGGCTACACCTTC. This translates into CASSIWDRGRDGYTF. Using reference TRBV5-4 and TRBJ1-2 for the parts outside the CDR3, the full variable domain is ETGVTQSPTHLIKTRGQQVTLRCSSQSGHNTVSWYQQALGQGPQFIFQYYREEENGRGNFPPRFSGLQFPNYSSELNVNALELDDSALYLCASSIWDRGRDGYTFGSGTRLTVV.

The gene calls are TRBV11-2 and TRBJ2-1, with D hard to call. The CDR3 runs to 15 residues. Trimming left V 4 bases short and J 0 bases short, with 10 bases between. Germline CDR1 reads SGHAT; CDR2 reads FQNNGV. The CDR3 nucleotides are TGTGCCAGCAGCTGGTCTTCGTACTCCTACAATGAGCAGTTCTTC. Encoded protein: CASSWSSYSYNEQFF.

The chain is built from TRBV5-1 and TRBJ2-7, with 13 nucleotides matching TRBD2. The CDR3 consists of 17 residues. Germline V lookup: CDR1 SGHRS, CDR2 YFSETQ. The junction had 9 bases not matched to a gene; V was cut back by 4 bases and J by 2 bases. In DNA, the CDR3 is TGCGCCAGCAGCCTAGGGACTAGCGGGATCCATCCCTACGAGCAGTACGTC. Translation: CASSLGTSGIHPYEQYV.

A single count supports this clone. The genes are TRBV6-5 and TRBJ2-3; no definite D call. This CDR3 is built from 14 residues. Germline CDR1 MNHEY, CDR2 SVGAGI. V was clipped by 5 bases and J by 2 bases, with 11 bases between them. The CDR3 sequence is CASSPRVHTDTQYF. CDR3 in DNA: TGTGCCAGCAGTCCTCGCGTACACACAGATACGCAGTATTTT.

Only one count was recorded for this clone. The CDR3 nucleotides read TGTGCCAGCAGCGTAGGACAGGTTGTATCCTATAATTCACCCCTCCACTTT. Its protein product is CASSVGQVVSYNSPLHF. The chain has TRBV9 and TRBJ1-6; the D gene is possibly TRBD1 (6 bases). V lost 0 bases and J lost 1, with 11 bases in between. The CDR3 length is 17 residues. Germline V CDR1 and CDR2: SGDLS, YYNGEE.

CDR3 amino acids: CASSEGTSGRVDQETQYF. CDR3 bases: TGTGCCAGCAGTGAAGGGACTAGCGGGAGGGTAGACCAAGAGACCCAGTACTTC. The J gene is TRBJ2-5, the V gene TRBV6-1, with TRBD2 matching over 15 bases. The germline V gene encodes CDR1 MNHNS and CDR2 SASEGT. After removal of 1 base from V and 0 bases from J, the junction contained 3 bases not matched to a gene. The CDR3 is 18 amino acids.

The chain combines TRBV11-3 with TRBJ1-1; D is uncertain. The CDR3 has 13 residues. With 5 bases removed from V and 3 bases from J, the gap between germline ends came to 10 bases. Germline CDR1 is SGHNT and CDR2 is YENEEA. CDR3 residues: CASSARKDTEAFF. DNA of the CDR3: TGTGCCAGCAGCGCCAGGAAGGACACTGAAGCTTTCTTT.

The chain carries TRBV18 and TRBJ1-5; D might be TRBD1 (5 bases). V lost 0 bases, J lost 6 bases, and 6 bases lay in between. CDR3 length: 13 residues. The germline CDR1 and CDR2 sequences are KGHSH and LQKENI. The CDR3 DNA is TGTGCCAGCTCACCACCGGGGGTTCAGCCCCAGCATTTT. This gives the protein CASSPPGVQPQHF.

The gene calls are TRBV5-4 and TRBJ2-1, with 8 positions matching TRBD1. There are 17 residues in the CDR3. CDR1 is SGHNT and CDR2 is YYREEE in the germline V gene (reference sequence). V gave up 3 bases and J gave up 2 bases; unmatched junction bases: 10. Here the CDR3 DNA reads TGTGCCAGCAGCTCAAGGACTCCGGACAGGGCCTACAATGAGCAGTTCTTC. Amino acid sequence: CASSSRTPDRAYNEQFF.

This clone was recorded only once. V is TRBV11-2 and J is TRBJ2-1; maybe TRBD2 (6 bases). Germline V gene data show CDR1 as SGHAT and CDR2 as FQNNGV. The CDR3 spans 13 residues. V shed 1 base and J shed 6 bases, with 7 bases lying between them. CDR3 in DNA: TGTGCCAGCAGCTTAGGACTAGTCAATGAGCAGTTCTTC. This encodes CASSLGLVNEQFF.

The chain employs TRBV18 and TRBJ2-5; tentatively, D is TRBD1 (6 bases). Per the germline V gene, CDR1 is KGHSH and CDR2 is LQKENI. The CDR3 runs to 16 residues. Between the trimmed V and J ends, which lost 1 base and 4 bases, there was a span of 16 bases. The CDR3 bases are TGTGCCAGCTCACCACTTTTGCTGGGGGCCCCAGAGACCCAGTACTTC. It is translated as CASSPLLLGAPETQYF. The complete variable domain, with remaining parts taken from reference TRBV18 and TRBJ2-5, reads NAGVMQNPRHLVRRRGQEARLRCSPMKGHSHVYWYRQLPEEGLKFMVYLQKENIIDESGMPKERFSAEFPKEGPSILRIQQVVRGDSAAYFCASSPLLLGAPETQYFGPGTRLLVL.

The chain joins TRBV7-2 to TRBJ1-5, with 8 bases lining up with TRBD1. CDR3 length equals 14 residues. Germline assignment: CDR1 SGHTA and CDR2 FQGNSA. The ends lost 3 bases at V and 4 bases at J; junction bases unmatched: 2. CDR3 in DNA: TGTGCCAGCAGCTTCTACAGGGGGAATCAGCCCCAGCATTTT. Amino acids: CASSFYRGNQPQHF.

This chain connects TRBV13 to TRBJ1-1; D not certain. The CDR3 covers 13 residues. CDR1 PRHDT and CDR2 FYEKMQ come from the germline V gene (reference sequence). V gave up 8 bases and J gave up 0 bases, with 10 bases separating them. The CDR3 sequence is CASGGDLNTEAFF. In DNA, the CDR3 is TGTGCCAGCGGCGGAGACCTGAACACTGAAGCTTTCTTT.

This clone was seen only once. The chain uses TRBV2 and TRBJ1-5, with TRBD1 identical over 12 bases. The length of the CDR3 is 14 residues. The germline V gene encodes CDR1 SNHLY and CDR2 FYNNEI. DNA of the CDR3: TGTGGGTGGGGGACAGGGGGCTTTGGTCAGCCCCAGCATTTT. Protein: CGWGTGGFGQPQHF.